This TCR beta chain was sequenced during a study of quantifying T cell responses using KT2 cells. In the study overall: cDNA was made from DNase-treated RNA using alpha and beta constant primers. The second PCR ran as a qPCR until a predetermined fluorescence threshold was reached.

Deletions cut 6 bases from V and 3 bases from J, with 14 bases between. The CDR3 length is 14 residues. CDR1 is MNHEY, CDR2 SMNVEV, per germline (reference sequence). A single-stranded UMI oligo with SP2 sequence was ligated to cDNA 3' ends. First-round PCR used around 4 cycles and beta primers RC1.1 and RC1.2 covering TRBC1 and TRBC2. From the second PCR onward, TCR alpha and beta chains were processed separately. TCRdb passed the UMI-ligation and nested PCR reads through MiXCR, listing each CDR3 protein once. In the table there are 40,000 or so distinct CDR3 sequences, over 15% of which are singletons. Known numbers of the T cell clone KT2 were added to PBMC. A range of KT2-to-PBMC ratios was made using fixed PBMC numbers.

This receptor was identified in a human donor. The sample consisted of PBMCs spiked with cells of the T cell clone KT2. The genes are TRBV27 and TRBJ1-2; no clear D gene. The CDR3 DNA reads as TGTGCCAGCAGCTCGGCAGGTCCGGACTATGGCTACACCTTC. Protein sequence: CASSSAGPDYGYTF.